This T cell receptor (beta chain) derives from a study of beta chain features in type 1 diabetes. For the study at large: Healthy donors, compared against patients, showed similar age, gender and cell yields. Study-wide findings and caveats: When VDJ junctions were examined, type 1 diabetes patients showed fewer insertions and more deletions. Equally in patients and controls, PCR might preferentially amplify shorter templates.

This clone was seen more than once but under ten times. Antigen unknown. J lost 4 bases, V lost 3 bases, and 10 bases had no gene match. Per germline, CDR1 LGHNA and CDR2 YNFKEQ. CDR3 size: 17 residues. Investigators reverse transcribed all isolated RNA, so they sequenced expressed TCRB transcripts. Assay used: immunoSEQ multiplex PCR; TCRdb lists only in-frame clones, some missing. This sample has some 270,000 clones, with 8% found just once. This receptor was obtained from a woman younger than 35 in good health. The material sequenced was central memory CD4+ T cells from blood. The genes are TRBV4-2 and TRBJ2-2; 8 nucleotides line up with TRBD1. The CDR3 protein is CASSQDLPDRATGELFF. The CDR3 DNA reads TGTGCCAGCAGCCAGGACCTTCCGGACAGGGCCACCGGGGAGCTGTTTTTT.